The 31 T cell receptor beta chains in this list originate from one sample, sequenced in a study of human T cells and chemical hapten exposure. As to time point: healthy volunteer bleed at 2 weeks. The starting material, unfractionated whole blood, was used for total RNA extraction. TCRdb passed the RACE reads through MiXCR, listing each CDR3 protein once. Of some 50,000 distinct CDR3 sequences listed, approximately 4.5% are singletons. The sequenced material came from whole blood. The receptors shown here come from a female donor in good health. Some clones in this sample may be carry-over from other donors' samples.

This clonotype occurred a few times. The chain links TRBV7-2 to TRBJ2-3; the match to TRBD2 covers 8 bases. The CDR3 consists of 13 residues. The J segment lost 6 bases and the V segment lost 7 bases, leaving 6 bases of the junction unmatched. The germline V gene has CDR1 SGHTA and CDR2 FQGNSA. The CDR3 region has the DNA TGTGCCAGCACGGGCGGGGGGTTCGATACGCAGTATTTT. Translating it yields CASTGGGFDTQYF.

This clonotype appeared many times. This sequence joins TRBV5-4 and TRBJ2-3; 12 positions agree with TRBD2. Trimming cost V 4 bases and J 6 bases; bases outside gene matches: 9. The CDR3 contains 16 residues. Per the germline V gene, CDR1 is SGHNT and CDR2 is YYREEE (reference sequence). DNA of the CDR3: TGTGCCAGCAGCCCTGATCCGGGACTAGCGGGCGATACGCAGTATTTT. This sequence encodes CASSPDPGLAGDTQYF.

This clonotype has a count of ten or more. The chain recombines TRBV20-1 with TRBJ2-7; D ambiguous. The CDR3 runs 12 residues. The germline gives CDR1 DFQATT, CDR2 SNEGSKA (reference sequence). V was shortened by 6 bases and J by 3 bases, with 12 bases between the two germline ends. CDR3 DNA sequence: TGCAGTGCGTTTTCCCGTGACTACGAGCAGTACTTC. This sequence encodes CSAFSRDYEQYF.

This clonotype was picked up many times. This chain links TRBV6-6 with TRBJ2-2; 9 nucleotides align to TRBD2. This CDR3 comprises 14 residues. With V trimmed by 9 bases and J by 2 bases, 4 bases remained unmatched. Looked up from germline, CDR1 is MNHNY and CDR2 is SVGAGI (reference sequence). In DNA form, the CDR3 reads TGTGCCAGTTCTAGCGGGGCAAACACCGGGGAGCTGTTTTTT. It yields the protein CASSSGANTGELFF.

This clonotype appeared many times. V usage is TRBV11-2 and J usage is TRBJ2-3; D gene unclear. The CDR3 totals 15 residues. Trimming cost V 1 base and J 3 bases, with 11 bases left between them. CDR1 is SGHAT and CDR2 is FQNNGV in the germline V gene. The CDR3 is CASSLGRPQTDTQYF. CDR3 nucleotide sequence: TGTGCCAGCAGCTTAGGTCGCCCGCAGACAGATACGCAGTATTTT.

There are many counts of this clonotype. The chain couples TRBV6-5 to TRBJ1-6; tentative D call: TRBD1 (5 bases). This CDR3 region has 18 residues. The V gene lost 6 bases and the J gene lost 5 bases, with 23 bases spanning the gap. From germline, CDR1 is MNHEY and CDR2 SVGAGI. The CDR3 spells CASRRGVPNSLNNSPLHF. CDR3 coding DNA: TGTGCCAGCAGAAGAGGGGTTCCAAACAGCCTAAATAATTCACCCCTCCACTTT.

This clonotype appeared many times. The CDR3 reads CASSLGQKTPYGYTF. The DNA for the CDR3 is TGTGCCAGCAGCTTGGGACAGAAAACCCCCTATGGCTACACCTTC. V is TRBV7-6 and J is TRBJ1-2, with TRBD1 matching over 7 bases. Germline V gives CDR1 SGHVS, CDR2 FNYEAQ. V was clipped by 3 bases and J by 4 bases; unmatched bases: 8. CDR3 size: 15 residues.

This clonotype appeared a few times. The CDR3 DNA reads as TGTGCCAGCTCCCCGGGAAGGGGGGGCCGCACAGATACGCAGTATTTT. This sequence encodes CASSPGRGGRTDTQYF. The rearrangement uses TRBV18 and TRBJ2-3, with a possible D match to TRBD2 (7 bases). Germline assignment: CDR1 KGHSH and CDR2 LQKENI. The CDR3 has 16 amino acids. The ends were cut back, 6 bases at V and 1 base at J, with 17 bases in the middle.

There are many counts of this clonotype. The J gene is TRBJ1-3, the V gene TRBV29-1; unclear D gene. The germline V gene has CDR1 SQVTM and CDR2 ANQGSEA. Trimming removed 6 bases from V and 4 bases from J, with 10 bases in between. This CDR3 region has 12 residues. CDR3 in amino acids: CSVQTLGNTIYF. DNA of the CDR3: TGCAGCGTCCAGACCTTGGGAAACACCATATATTTT.

This clonotype was counted many times. The chain recombines TRBV27 with TRBJ2-2; D perhaps matches TRBD1 (5 bases). The CDR3 consists of 14 residues. Per the germline V gene, CDR1 is MNHEY and CDR2 is SMNVEV (reference sequence). V dropped 7 bases and J dropped 3 bases, with 12 bases sitting between them. This CDR3 is CASMSDRYTGELFF. CDR3 nucleotide sequence: TGTGCCAGCATGTCCGACAGATACACCGGGGAGCTGTTTTTT.

The sample holds many counts of this clonotype. The V call is TRBV18, the J call TRBJ1-2; a possible D gene is TRBD1 (5 bases). The germline gives CDR1 KGHSH, CDR2 LQKENI. This CDR3 region has 13 residues. Trimming took off 3 bases at V and 4 bases at J, with 9 bases between the two ends. The CDR3 DNA is TGTGCCAGCTCACCGACAGTCCTCTATGGCTACACCTTC. Protein product: CASSPTVLYGYTF.

In this sample, this clonotype turned up many times. The chain is built from TRBV6-6 and TRBJ1-3; D is possibly TRBD1 (5 bases). Trimming removed 1 base from V and 0 bases from J, with 10 bases in between. Germline CDR1 reads MNHNY; CDR2 reads SVGAGI (reference sequence). The CDR3 runs to 16 residues. DNA of the CDR3: TGTGCCAGCAGTTACTTATCAGGGATCTCTGGAAACACCATATATTTT. Protein: CASSYLSGISGNTIYF.

The sample holds many counts of this clonotype. The chain joins TRBV6-2 or TRBV6-3 to TRBJ2-3; D might be TRBD2 (7 bases). The germline V gene encodes CDR1 MNHEY and CDR2 SVGEGT. V shed 5 bases and J shed 2 bases, with 14 bases lying between them. This CDR3 contains 15 residues. The CDR3 here is CASSLQGLPTDTQYF. The CDR3 bases are TGTGCCAGCAGTCTACAGGGACTACCCACAGATACGCAGTATTTT.

There are many counts of this clonotype. The chain joins TRBV29-1 to TRBJ2-4, with D perhaps matching TRBD1 (6 bases). Germline V gives CDR1 SQVTM, CDR2 ANQGSEA. This CDR3 is 17 amino acids long. Trimming took 5 bases from V and 6 from J, leaving 26 bases between them. Written as DNA, the CDR3 is TGCAGCGTTACCCAGCCGACAGGAGCCTCCTCGGGAAACATTCAGTACTTC. The encoded protein is CSVTQPTGASSGNIQYF.

This clonotype was picked up many times. V usage is TRBV15 and J usage is TRBJ2-1; D gene ambiguous. Per germline, CDR1 LNHNV and CDR2 YYDKDF (reference sequence). V was trimmed by 5 bases and J by 9 bases, leaving 11 bases between them. The CDR3 totals 12 residues. The CDR3: CATSSALREQFF. For the CDR3, the DNA is TGTGCCACCAGCTCGGCTCTACGTGAGCAGTTCTTC.

This clonotype was picked up a small number of times. The chain is built from TRBV3-1 and TRBJ2-5, with 13 bases that match TRBD2. The germline gives CDR1 LGHDT, CDR2 YNNKEL (reference sequence). V shed 4 bases and J 5 bases; nucleotides not matched to a gene: 4. This CDR3 spans 15 amino acids. CDR3 protein: CASSLSTSGGETQYF. The CDR3 nucleotides are TGTGCCAGCAGCCTCTCGACTAGCGGGGGGGAGACCCAGTACTTC.

This clonotype was observed many times. The chain carries TRBV12-3 or TRBV12-4 and TRBJ1-1; 7 bases fit TRBD1. Losses at the gene ends were 5 bases for V and 4 bases for J; bases not matched to a gene: 4. The CDR3 extends over 13 amino acids. The CDR3 region has the DNA TGTGCCAGCAGTGTCGGGACAGTCACTGAAGCTTTCTTT. It is translated as CASSVGTVTEAFF.

Comments on this clonotype: Given a much more abundant clone one base away, this may be a read error. The chain links TRBV6-2 or TRBV6-3 to TRBJ1-5; 8 bases align to TRBD1. Germline V lookup: CDR1 MNHEY, CDR2 SVGEGT. This CDR3 contains 14 residues. The CDR3 sequence is CASSLQGGNQPQNF. The CDR3 bases are TGTGCCAGCAGCCTACAGGGGGGCAATCAGCCCCAGAATTTT.

In this sample, this clonotype turned up many times. The chain couples TRBV27 to TRBJ1-2; no reliable D call. This CDR3 is 13 amino acids long. Germline V gene data show CDR1 as MNHEY and CDR2 as SMNVEV (reference sequence). V shed 0 bases and J shed 7 bases, with 9 bases lying between them. The CDR3 DNA follows: TGTGCCAGCAGTTTATCAAAGGCTGGTGGCTACACCTTC. It codes for CASSLSKAGGYTF.

The sample holds many counts of this clonotype. The chain uses TRBV7-9 and TRBJ2-5; weak D call: TRBD1 (5 bases). Germline CDR1 reads SEHNR; CDR2 reads FQNEAQ (reference sequence). The CDR3 is 14 residues long. Here the CDR3 reads CAAGRGRMEETQYF. The DNA for the CDR3 is TGTGCAGCCGGTAGGGGTAGGATGGAAGAGACCCAGTACTTC.

The sample holds many counts of this clonotype. The gene calls are TRBV19 and TRBJ2-7, with 9 bases matching TRBD1. The germline gives CDR1 LNHDA, CDR2 SQIVND (reference sequence). The CDR3 sequence is 15 residues long. J gave up 1 base and V 9 bases, and 10 bases lay outside the gene matches. CDR3 amino acids: CASSKPGQGSYEQYF. The DNA for the CDR3 is TGTGCCAGCTCCAAACCGGGACAGGGATCCTACGAGCAGTACTTC.

This clonotype was found a few times. V gene TRBV6-5 combines with J gene TRBJ2-7; perhaps TRBD1 as D (6 bases). Germline V CDR1 and CDR2: MNHEY, SVGAGI. The CDR3 totals 17 residues. V lost 2 bases and J 0 bases, leaving 17 bases between the germline ends. The CDR3 region has the DNA TGTGCCAGCAGTTACCCGTTAACAGGGTCCAGCTCCTACGAGCAGTACTTC. This translates into CASSYPLTGSSSYEQYF.

CDR3 residues: CASREGLAGRGEQFF. The DNA of the CDR3 is TGTGCCAGCAGGGAGGGACTAGCGGGCCGCGGGGAGCAGTTCTTC. V is TRBV12-3 or TRBV12-4 and J is TRBJ2-1; 12 bases line up with TRBD2. The CDR3 contains 15 residues. The junction had 10 bases not matched to a gene; V was cut back by 6 bases and J by 10 bases.

This clonotype was observed at least ten times. This sequence joins TRBV20-1 and TRBJ1-2; a weak D match, TRBD1 (6 bases). Germline CDR1 reads DFQATT; CDR2 reads SNEGSKA (reference sequence). The germline V and J ends were trimmed by 3 bases and 5 bases, with 16 bases remaining between them. The CDR3 runs to 14 residues. CDR3 DNA sequence: TGCAGTGCTAGTGATTCAGGAGGGGGTTATGGCTACACCTTC. Encoded protein: CSASDSGGGYGYTF.

This clonotype was observed at least ten times. The chain couples TRBV7-2 to TRBJ1-4; D not certain. Germline loops: CDR1 SGHTA, CDR2 FQGNSA. V was pared by 1 base and J by 0 bases, with 12 bases between. The CDR3 consists of 17 residues. CDR3 bases: TGTGCCAGCAGCTTAGAGTACCGCAGAGCAACTAATGAAAAACTGTTTTTT. This encodes CASSLEYRRATNEKLFF.

This clonotype was counted at least ten times. V is TRBV6-2 or TRBV6-3 and J is TRBJ2-1; D unresolved. V dropped 4 bases and J dropped 0 bases, with 13 bases sitting between them. The germline V gene has CDR1 MNHEY and CDR2 SVGEGT. The CDR3 length is 16 residues. The CDR3, as DNA: TGTGCCAGCAGTTCCCAAGGTCCGAACTCCTACAATGAGCAGTTCTTC. This gives the protein CASSSQGPNSYNEQFF.

This clonotype was found a few times. The rearrangement uses TRBV6-2 or TRBV6-3 and TRBJ1-1, with D possibly matching TRBD1 (6 bases). This CDR3 comprises 17 residues. CDR1 MNHEY and CDR2 SVGEGT come from the germline V gene. V lost 6 bases to trimming and J lost 0 bases, with 20 bases between them. CDR3 sequence reads: CASRSGQTVRLNTEAFF. DNA for the CDR3: TGTGCCAGCAGATCAGGACAGACCGTCCGCCTGAACACTGAAGCTTTCTTT.

This clonotype was detected ten times or more. This chain links TRBV5-1 with TRBJ2-4, with 7 bases lining up with TRBD2. This CDR3 is built from 15 residues. V shed 0 bases and J 0 bases; nucleotides not matched to a gene: 0. Germline loops: CDR1 SGHRS, CDR2 YFSETQ. CDR3 DNA: TGCGCCAGCAGCTTGGGCGGGGGAGCCAAAAACATTCAGTACTTC. This codes for CASSLGGGAKNIQYF.

This clonotype showed up many times. The V and J genes are TRBV28 and TRBJ1-2; 8 bases match TRBD1. CDR1 is MDHEN, CDR2 SYDVKM, per germline. Unmatched junction bases numbered 8, after V lost 1 base and J lost 7 bases. This CDR3 comprises 15 residues. The CDR3 protein is CASSLFAQGDGGYTF. The CDR3 nucleotides read TGTGCCAGCAGTTTATTTGCACAGGGGGACGGTGGCTACACCTTC.

This clonotype was picked up many times. V usage is TRBV9 and J usage is TRBJ1-1; TRBD1 matches 8 bases. V lost 4 bases to trimming and J lost 3 bases; unmatched junction nucleotides: 5. CDR1 is SGDLS, CDR2 YYNGEE, per germline. The CDR3 runs to 14 residues. CDR3 sequence: CASSPRGLHTEAFF. CDR3 DNA sequence: TGTGCCAGCAGCCCCAGGGGGCTGCACACTGAAGCTTTCTTT.

This clonotype appeared many times. The chain joins TRBV25-1 to TRBJ2-7, with D possibly being TRBD1 (6 bases). This CDR3 is 12 amino acids long. The V end was cut by 7 bases, the J end by 4 bases, with 11 bases between. Per the germline V gene, CDR1 is MGHDK and CDR2 is SYGVNS. CDR3 protein: CASTIGGYEQYF. The CDR3 DNA reads as TGTGCCAGCACCATAGGGGGTTACGAGCAGTACTTC.